This note documents a single T cell receptor (beta chain) sequence. Its antigen remains undetermined. No qualities accompany the bases; no much larger clone lies one base away. This specimen belongs to a study of OX40 agonist ivuxolimab in advanced cancers. In the study overall: Ivuxolimab was an agonistic, fully human IgG2 monoclonal antibody directed against OX40 (CD134), a costimulatory receptor. Intravenous ivuxolimab was administered to patients every 2 weeks at six dose levels: 0.01, 0.1, 0.3, 1.5, 3 and 10 mg/kg. Among the approximately 50 dose-escalation patients, approximately 20 had hepatocellular carcinoma, roughly 15 melanoma, 9 renal cell carcinoma and 9 head and neck cancer. In the dose-escalation cohort, nearly 85% of patients were male, and the mean age was roughly 56 years with a range of roughly 23 to 79. Prior anti-PD-1, anti-PD-L1 or anti-CTLA-4 therapy was permitted, and checkpoint inhibitors had been received by roughly two fifths of dose-escalation patients. Partial responses occurred in three dose-escalation patients: two with cutaneous melanoma and one with hepatocellular carcinoma. The purpose of peripheral TCRbeta sequencing was to test whether ivuxolimab changed TCR sequence diversity and led to clonal T-cell expansion. The paper describes the monotherapy dose-escalation part (N ≈ 49 patients) of the phase I trial of ivuxolimab. Findings and caveats that apply to the study as a whole: At doses of 0.1 to 3.0 mg/kg, clonal expansion of both CD4+ and CD8+ T cells in blood was seen between baseline and week 6. Low levels of normalized T-cell clonal expansion were also seen in some patients who did not respond. Which antigens the clonally expanded peripheral T cells were specific for was not determined. On average, CD8+ T cells showed more expanded clones than CD4+ T cells after ivuxolimab. In partial responders in the 0.1-3.0 mg/kg groups, normalized peripheral clonal expansion was found to be among the lowest, especially among CD8+ T cells.

Genomic DNA was extracted from sorted cells for sequencing of the TCRbeta CDR3 region. The immunoSEQ Assay was used to sequence the TCRbeta CDR3 regions. The clones in this table, taken by TCRdb from immuneACCESS, are in-frame only. Not every clone is retained; where verified, under half of the shortfall comes from an unresolved V gene, and the cause of the rest is unknown. This sample comprises fewer than 50,000 clones, over 60% of them detected only once. Clones ranked in the top ten supply under 10% of the sample. From the cysteine through the phenylalanine, the CDR3 covers 16 amino acids. Only the CDR3 region is kept as DNA, spanning 48 bases read in frame from base 1. Clipping removes 5 bases from V and 1 base from J, with 9 as the unmatched junction base count. Reading the germline V gene gives CDR1 SQVTM and CDR2 ANQGSEA. The trial excluded patients who had a history of autoimmune disease or were on systemic immunosuppression. In every dose cohort, peripheral blood was drawn for TCR sequencing at baseline, cycle 4 day 1, and cycle 7 day 1. The samples were drawn from a first-in-human, open-label, multicenter phase I dose-escalation trial of ivuxolimab. Adults with locally advanced or metastatic melanoma, renal cell, hepatocellular, or head and neck squamous cell carcinoma were enrolled in the trial. Before TCR sequencing, CD4+ T cells and CD8+ T cells from peripheral blood were sorted into separate populations.

This TCR derives from an adult with an advanced solid tumor such as melanoma, head and neck, liver or kidney cancer. This receptor chain uses TRBV29-1 and TRBJ2-1, with TRBD1 identical over 9 junction bases. The input for sequencing was CD4+ or CD8+ T cells sorted from blood, taken in a trial of the OX40 agonist ivuxolimab. The DNA sequence is as follows: TGCAGCGTTTCCGTCGGACAGGGGACATCCTACAATGAGCAGTTCTTC. Its protein reads: CSVSVGQGTSYNEQFF.